The subject of this entry is one T cell receptor (beta chain). This entry belongs to a study of T cell changes during pregnancy in multiple sclerosis. Profiling relied on immunoSEQ multiplex PCR, and the TCRdb table lists in-frame clones only, not all of them. The profile shows tens of thousands of clones, roughly 90% of them singletons. The V gene end was trimmed by 1 base and the J gene end by 2 bases; junction bases not matched to a gene: 4. CDR1 and CDR2 (germline): SGHDT, YYEEEE. This CDR3 comprises 15 residues. Sequencing was performed on peripheral blood, taken in the third trimester of pregnancy. This sequence originates from a female donor in good health, enrolled as a control in a pregnancy study. The chain recombines TRBV5-6 with TRBJ2-7; 9 bases map to TRBD1. The CDR3 DNA reads TGTGCCAGCAGCTTGATTGGGACAGGGACCTACGAGCAGTACTTC. Residues: CASSLIGTGTYEQYF.